One sample yielded the 16 T cell receptor beta chains listed below, sequenced in a study of CD8 T cells in Susac syndrome. RNA amounts of about 0.5 to 1 ug underwent reverse transcription with random hexamers. MiXCR, applied by TCRdb to the immunoSEQ multiplex PCR reads, yields one record per CDR3 protein. The table records fewer than 200,000 distinct CDR3 sequences, 90% to 95% of them present only once. The sample comprised CD4+ T cells from PBMCs. These receptor sequences come from a human donor in good health.

V is TRBV9 and J is TRBJ2-7; 10 positions agree with TRBD1. This CDR3 contains 17 residues. CDR1 is SGDLS, CDR2 YYNGEE, per germline. The trim removed 0 bases at V and 2 bases at J, leaving 8 bases unmatched. DNA of the CDR3: TGTGCCAGCAGCGTAGGCGGACAGGGGGTAACGCCCTACGAGCAGTACTTC. Its protein product is CASSVGGQGVTPYEQYF.

The gene calls are TRBV12-3 or TRBV12-4 and TRBJ2-3; no reliable D call. The CDR3 length is 12 residues. V shed 2 bases and J shed 5 bases, with 5 bases lying between them. CDR3 DNA sequence: TGTGCCAGCAGTTTATGGGGAGATACGCAGTATTTT. This codes for CASSLWGDTQYF.

The gene calls are TRBV5-8 and TRBJ2-1; perhaps TRBD2 as D (5 bases). Trimming pared 0 bases from V and 9 bases from J, leaving 16 bases between. This CDR3 has 15 residues. CDR1 is SGHTS, CDR2 YDEGEE, per germline. As DNA, the CDR3 is TGTGCCAGCAGCTTGGGGGTAGCGATGGAGGCTGAGCAGTTCTTC. Its translation is CASSLGVAMEAEQFF.

V gene TRBV29-1 combines with J gene TRBJ1-2; 9 nucleotides align to TRBD1. CDR1 and CDR2 from the germline V gene are SQVTM and ANQGSEA. J was trimmed by 2 bases and V by 6 bases; bases with no gene match: 4. This CDR3 has 13 residues. CDR3 nucleotide sequence: TGCAGCGTGTCGACAGGGGGAAACTATGGCTACACCTTC. This encodes CSVSTGGNYGYTF.

In DNA, the CDR3 is TGTGCCAGCAGCCCAGATTACAGGGGTGCCAATCAGCCCCAGCATTTT. Translation: CASSPDYRGANQPQHF. The gene calls are TRBV3-1 and TRBJ1-5; 7 nucleotides agree with TRBD1. The J segment lost 3 bases and the V segment lost 4 bases, leaving 9 bases of the junction unmatched. CDR3 length equals 16 residues. Germline V gene data show CDR1 as LGHDT and CDR2 as YNNKEL (reference sequence).

The V call is TRBV5-1, the J call TRBJ2-5, with 8 positions matching TRBD1. The CDR3 extends over 14 amino acids. Germline loops: CDR1 SGHRS, CDR2 YFSETQ. The trim removed 4 bases at V and 4 bases at J, leaving 6 bases unmatched. The CDR3 DNA reads as TGCGCCAGCAGCCTTCGGACAGGGCGAGAGACCCAGTACTTC. Its protein is CASSLRTGRETQYF.

The chain couples TRBV24-1 to TRBJ2-2; maybe TRBD1 (5 bases). The CDR3 loop spans 16 amino acids. CDR1 and CDR2 (germline): KGHDR, SFDVKD. V shed 3 bases and J shed 0 bases, with 10 bases lying between them. The CDR3 region is CATSDVGHPNTGELFF. CDR3 DNA sequence: TGTGCCACCAGTGATGTTGGACACCCGAACACCGGGGAGCTGTTTTTT.

This chain joins TRBV28 and TRBJ2-7; 9 bases fit TRBD2. V lost 5 bases to trimming and J lost 5 bases; unmatched junction nucleotides: 10. The germline CDR1 and CDR2 sequences are MDHEN and SYDVKM. CDR3 length: 15 amino acids. In DNA form, the CDR3 reads TGTGCCAGCAGTGGGCTCGCCGGGACTAGCAACGAGCAGTACTTC. Its protein is CASSGLAGTSNEQYF.

The chain combines TRBV7-2 with TRBJ2-1; tentative D call: TRBD1 (5 bases). Trimming pared 1 base from V and 6 bases from J, leaving 10 bases between. The CDR3 is made up of 14 amino acids. CDR1 SGHTA and CDR2 FQGNSA come from the germline V gene. The CDR3 spells CASSLGGRSNEQFF. For the CDR3, the DNA is TGTGCCAGCAGCTTAGGGGGCAGGTCCAATGAGCAGTTCTTC.

The chain links TRBV29-1 to TRBJ1-1; 7 bases agree with TRBD1. V was clipped by 6 bases and J by 1 base; unmatched bases: 5. The CDR3 extends over 13 amino acids. Germline V gene lookup returns CDR1 SQVTM and CDR2 ANQGSEA. CDR3: CSVRTGSNTEAFF. The CDR3 nucleotides read TGCAGCGTGAGGACAGGTTCGAACACTGAAGCTTTCTTT. Filled out from reference TRBV29-1 and TRBJ1-1, the complete variable domain reads SAVISQKPSRDICQRGTSLTIQCQVDSQVTMMFWYRQQPGQSLTLIATANQGSEATYESGFVIDKFPISRPNLTFSTLTVSNMSPEDSSIYLCSVRTGSNTEAFFGQGTRLTVV.

V gene TRBV4-1 combines with J gene TRBJ1-2; D not certain. This CDR3 spans 14 amino acids. CDR1 and CDR2 (germline): MGHRA, YSYEKL. Trimming removed 4 bases from V and 2 bases from J, with 11 bases in between. The CDR3 protein is CASSPTAPNYGYTF. CDR3 nucleotides: TGCGCCAGCAGCCCGACTGCCCCCAACTATGGCTACACCTTC.

V and J are TRBV7-9 and TRBJ2-3; D possibly corresponds to TRBD1 (6 bases). The V end lost 7 bases, the J end lost 1 base, and 15 bases lay between the germline ends. Germline assignment: CDR1 SEHNR and CDR2 FQNEAQ (reference sequence). This CDR3 has 15 amino acids. CDR3 nucleotides: TGTGCCAGCAACCCGCAGGGGATGGGCACAGATACGCAGTATTTT. It translates to CASNPQGMGTDTQYF.

The chain recombines TRBV29-1 with TRBJ1-2; the D gene is possibly TRBD1 (6 bases). V lost 4 bases to trimming and J lost 4 bases, with 7 bases between them. Germline V CDR1 and CDR2: SQVTM, ANQGSEA. This CDR3 is 11 amino acids long. Here the CDR3 reads CSVGGGYGYTF. The CDR3 region has the DNA TGCAGCGTTGGAGGGGGCTATGGCTACACCTTC.

This rearrangement joins TRBV25-1 to TRBJ2-2; D call uncertain. The V end was cut by 4 bases, the J end by 1 base, with 7 bases between. The CDR3 extends over 14 amino acids. Germline-derived CDR1 and CDR2 are MGHDK and SYGVNS. The CDR3 sequence: CASSVIMNTGELFF. CDR3 DNA: TGTGCCAGCAGTGTTATCATGAACACCGGGGAGCTGTTTTTT.

The V gene is TRBV29-1, the J gene TRBJ2-3; either TRBD1 or TRBD2 may supply D (5 bases each). This CDR3 region has 14 residues. Germline loops: CDR1 SQVTM, CDR2 ANQGSEA. Trimming removed 4 bases from V and 1 base from J, with 12 bases in between. The CDR3 region has the DNA TGCAGCGTTGGGGGGACGGTTCGCACAGATACGCAGTATTTT. As protein: CSVGGTVRTDTQYF.

The chain combines TRBV6-6 with TRBJ1-6, with D uncertain. The V end lost 5 bases, the J end lost 10 bases, and 18 bases lay between the germline ends. This CDR3 spans 15 amino acids. Germline values: CDR1 MNHNY, CDR2 SVGAGI (reference sequence). The CDR3 here is CASSKETLLGSPLHF. The CDR3 region has the DNA TGTGCCAGCAGTAAAGAGACCCTCTTGGGATCACCCCTCCACTTT.